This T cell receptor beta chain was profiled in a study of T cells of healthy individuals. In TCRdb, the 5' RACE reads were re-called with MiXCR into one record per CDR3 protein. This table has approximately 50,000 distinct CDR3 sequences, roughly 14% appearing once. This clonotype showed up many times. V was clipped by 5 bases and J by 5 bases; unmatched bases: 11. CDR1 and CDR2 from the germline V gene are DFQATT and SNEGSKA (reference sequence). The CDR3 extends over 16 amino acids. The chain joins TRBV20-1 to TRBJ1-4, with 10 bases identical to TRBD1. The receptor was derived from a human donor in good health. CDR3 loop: CSAAPGQGKVNEKLFF. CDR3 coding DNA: TGCAGTGCTGCACCGGGACAGGGGAAAGTGAATGAAAAACTGTTTTTT.